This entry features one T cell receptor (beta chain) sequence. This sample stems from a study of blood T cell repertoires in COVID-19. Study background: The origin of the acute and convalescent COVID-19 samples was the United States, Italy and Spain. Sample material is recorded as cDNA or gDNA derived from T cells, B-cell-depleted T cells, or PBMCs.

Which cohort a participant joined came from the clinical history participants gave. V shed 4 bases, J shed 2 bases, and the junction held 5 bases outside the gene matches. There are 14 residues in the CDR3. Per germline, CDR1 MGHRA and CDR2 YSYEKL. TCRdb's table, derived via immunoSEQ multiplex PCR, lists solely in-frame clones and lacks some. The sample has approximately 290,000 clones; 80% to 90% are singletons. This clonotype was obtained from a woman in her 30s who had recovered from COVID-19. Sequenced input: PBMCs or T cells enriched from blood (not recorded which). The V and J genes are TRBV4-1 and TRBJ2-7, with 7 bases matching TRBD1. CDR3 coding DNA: TGCGCCAGCAGCCCCAGGGGGAAAACCTACGAGCAGTACTTC. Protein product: CASSPRGKTYEQYF.